This T cell receptor (beta chain) came from a study of T cell responses to AZD1222 COVID-19 vaccine. Study-level findings and limits: Spike-wide coverage was observed for vaccine-associated CD4 TCRs, with dominant responses at 160-218 and 743-854. Reports say nearly half of spike-specific TCRs go after unmutated variant regions. A mostly white British donor set with more females was recruited, and clonal diversity was possibly underestimated. Researchers took repertoire samples only after the peak T cell response had come.

Germline CDR1 is SGDLS and CDR2 is YYNGEE. The CDR3 is 16 residues long. After removal of 0 bases from V and 4 bases from J, the junction contained 5 bases not matched to a gene. Generated by immunoSEQ multiplex PCR, the TCRdb table keeps only in-frame clones and is missing some. The table has 67,000 or so clones, roughly 84% seen once. On this clone: Its matching antigen is unknown.

The sample in question was peripheral blood, obtained on day 0 of AZD1222 vaccination. The chain couples TRBV9 to TRBJ2-3; 10 bases match TRBD2. The origin of this receptor is an adult in good health. CDR3 in DNA: TGTGCCAGCAGCGTAGGGCCAGCGGGGGGGTCAGATACGCAGTATTTT. Translation: CASSVGPAGGSDTQYF. The full variable domain, with the rest looked up from reference TRBV9 and TRBJ2-3, is DSGVTQTPKHLITATGQRVTLRCSPRSGDLSVYWYQQSLDQGLQFLIQYYNGEERAKGNILERFSAQQFPDLHSELNLSSLELGDSALYFCASSVGPAGGSDTQYFGPGTRLTVL.